This T cell receptor beta chain was identified in a study of cytomegalovirus exposure and HLA in healthy donors. Findings of the study overall: By HLA locus, TCR association rates varied in a later analysis, with DRB1 showing the most and HLA-C the fewest. High specificity and sensitivity for cytomegalovirus status were reported for the classifier.

This clone was observed a single time. Its antigen is undetermined. Germline lookup yields CDR1 MNHEY and CDR2 SMNVEV (reference sequence). The germline V and J ends were trimmed by 2 bases and 1 base, with 13 bases remaining between them. This CDR3 has 16 amino acids. PCR primers comprised 60 Vbeta and 13 Jbeta primers. TCRdb's copy holds only in-frame clones and misses some; the assay was immunoSEQ multiplex PCR. The sample shows roughly 100,000 clones, about 75% of them seen only once. Specimen: PBMCs. The chain employs TRBV27 and TRBJ2-3; D is undetermined. The receptor comes from a man aged 60 to 69 in good health and CMV-seropositive. The CDR3 loop reads CASSLTGLKGTDTQYF. The DNA of the CDR3 is TGTGCCAGCAGTTTAACTGGGCTGAAGGGCACAGATACGCAGTATTTT.